The next 17 T cell receptor beta chains were all read from a single sample in a study of T-cell memory formation after mild COVID-19. A single record per CDR3 protein comes from TCRdb applying MiXCR to the 5' RACE reads. The sample lists 110,000 or so distinct CDR3 sequences, about a fifth occurring once. Sample: PBMCs or a T cell subset sorted from them (not recorded which). The receptor source for this set is a man younger than 30 who had mild COVID-19 (a few samples of this study predate the infection). Cell type and time point are not known.

V gene TRBV11-2 combines with J gene TRBJ2-7, with a weak D call TRBD1 (6 bases). Trimming pared 4 bases from V and 3 bases from J, leaving 13 bases between. Germline values: CDR1 SGHAT, CDR2 FQNNGV. CDR3 length: 14 residues. The CDR3 reads CASSSGRGIYEQYF. CDR3 nucleotide sequence: TGTGCCAGCAGCTCAGGCAGGGGTATCTACGAGCAGTACTTC.

The chain couples TRBV27 to TRBJ2-5, with D hard to call. V was trimmed by 3 bases and J by 5 bases, leaving 13 bases between them. The CDR3 sequence is 14 residues long. CDR1 and CDR2 (germline): MNHEY, SMNVEV (reference sequence). This CDR3 reads CASSFRHGWETQYF. The CDR3 DNA is TGTGCCAGCAGTTTCCGTCATGGTTGGGAGACCCAGTACTTC.

The genes are TRBV7-9 and TRBJ2-7; a weak D match, TRBD1 (7 bases). Per the germline V gene, CDR1 is SEHNR and CDR2 is FQNEAQ (reference sequence). V lost 5 bases to trimming and J lost 6 bases, with 20 bases between them. The length of the CDR3 is 15 residues. CDR3 DNA: TGTGCCAGCAGCACGACAGGGACTGGAAAGCGCGAGCAGTACTTC. Its protein is CASSTTGTGKREQYF.

This clonotype appeared a few times. The chain employs TRBV20-1 and TRBJ2-4; the D is unclear. Trimming removed 1 base at V and 8 bases at J, with 15 bases between. The CDR3 has 14 residues. Germline V gene sequence: CDR1 DFQATT, CDR2 SNEGSKA (reference sequence). For the CDR3, the DNA is TGCAGTGCTAGAGCCACAGTGAGGAAGGACATTCAGTACTTC. Protein sequence: CSARATVRKDIQYF.

The V and J genes are TRBV6-7 and TRBJ2-1, with unresolved D. TRBV6-7 is classed as an ORF, of uncertain function. This CDR3 spans 16 amino acids. V lost 5 bases to trimming and J lost 5 bases, with 19 bases between them. The CDR3 DNA sequence: TGTGCCAGCAGTAATCCCCAAGGCGGCCGGAACAATGAGCAGTTCTTC. Encoded protein: CASSNPQGGRNNEQFF.

The chain combines TRBV20-1 with TRBJ2-3; D is undetermined. With 0 bases removed from V and 4 bases from J, the gap between germline ends came to 8 bases. Germline CDR1 and CDR2: DFQATT and SNEGSKA (reference sequence). CDR3 length equals 13 residues. CDR3 nucleotide sequence: TGCAGTGCTAGAGATATCGAATCAGATACGCAGTATTTT. It yields the protein CSARDIESDTQYF.

This clonotype was detected a few times. J is TRBJ1-2 and V is TRBV7-2; D perhaps matches TRBD1 (5 bases). This CDR3 spans 17 amino acids. Germline V lookup: CDR1 SGHTA, CDR2 FQGNSA. Trimming stripped 3 bases from V and 5 bases from J, with 22 bases between. In DNA form, the CDR3 reads TGTGCCAGCAGCTTTGAGTACCCGGGGCCAAGTTTGTATGGCTACACCTTC. Translated, it gives CASSFEYPGPSLYGYTF.

This clonotype was seen a few times. The DNA of the CDR3 is TGTGCCAGCAGCTTAGCTCCTGGGCCGTCTGCCCGAGAGACCCAGTACTTC. Amino acids: CASSLAPGPSARETQYF. This chain connects TRBV7-6 to TRBJ2-5; D ambiguous. V was pared by 0 bases and J by 4 bases, with 18 bases between. The V gene's germline CDR1 is SGHVS and CDR2 FNYEAQ. The CDR3 is 17 amino acids.

The V and J genes are TRBV7-2 and TRBJ2-6; 7 bases agree with TRBD1. The CDR3 extends over 17 amino acids. Per germline, CDR1 SGHTA and CDR2 FQGNSA. V was clipped by 5 bases and J by 0 bases; unmatched bases: 7. The CDR3 here is CASSRDRVPSGANVLTF. The CDR3 region has the DNA TGTGCCAGCAGCCGGGACAGAGTGCCCTCTGGGGCCAACGTCCTGACTTTC.

The gene calls are TRBV7-8 and TRBJ2-7; maybe TRBD2 (6 bases). Trimming stripped 6 bases from V and 7 bases from J, with 13 bases between. The CDR3 has 12 amino acids. The germline CDR1 and CDR2 sequences are SGHVS and FQNEAQ. CDR3 in DNA: TGTGCCAGCAGTTCGGACGGAGGGGAGCAGTACTTC. Protein sequence: CASSSDGGEQYF. Combining the CDR3 with reference TRBV7-8 and TRBJ2-7 gives the whole variable domain GAGVSQSPRYKVAKRGQDVALRCDPISGHVSLFWYQQALGQGPEFLTYFQNEAQLDKSGLPSDRFFAERPEGSVSTLKIQRTQQEDSAVYLCASSSDGGEQYFGPGTRLTVT.

The V and J genes are TRBV7-3 and TRBJ2-7, with 7 bases fitting TRBD1. The CDR3 totals 16 residues. V shed 0 bases and J 6 bases; nucleotides not matched to a gene: 11. The germline V gene has CDR1 SGHTA and CDR2 FQGTGA. This chain's CDR3 is CASSLTLTGRKSEQYF. Written as DNA, the CDR3 is TGTGCCAGCAGCTTAACGTTGACAGGGAGAAAATCCGAGCAGTACTTC.

The J gene is TRBJ2-5, the V gene TRBV9; D is uncertain. Looked up from germline, CDR1 is SGDLS and CDR2 is YYNGEE. The CDR3 contains 13 residues. Trimming took 0 bases from V and 7 from J, leaving 10 bases between them. CDR3 sequence (DNA): TGTGCCAGCAGCGTAGAGGATTGGGGGACCCAGTACTTC. Translated: CASSVEDWGTQYF.

The CDR3 protein is CASSDYREGEGYTF. The CDR3 DNA follows: TGTGCCAGCAGTGATTACAGGGAAGGGGAGGGCTACACCTTC. This chain uses TRBV12-3 or TRBV12-4 with TRBJ1-2, with a tentative D call TRBD1 (6 bases). The germline V and J ends were trimmed by 5 bases and 8 bases, with 18 bases remaining between them. The CDR3 has 14 amino acids.

This clonotype was detected only a few times. The chain employs TRBV6-2 or TRBV6-3 and TRBJ2-1; D may correspond to TRBD1 or TRBD2 (5 bases each). The germline V gene encodes CDR1 MNHEY and CDR2 SVGEGT. The CDR3 runs 15 residues. With 5 bases removed from V and 5 bases from J, the gap between germline ends came to 16 bases. The CDR3 nucleotides read TGTGCCAGCAGTCCGTCCGGGGCCAGAGACAATGAGCAGTTCTTC. Amino acid sequence: CASSPSGARDNEQFF.

The chain is built from TRBV10-3 and TRBJ1-1; TRBD1 matches at 8 bases. Losses at the gene ends were 2 bases for V and 5 bases for J; bases not matched to a gene: 7. Germline assignment: CDR1 ENHRY and CDR2 SYGVKD. This CDR3 is built from 15 residues. The CDR3 loop is CAISERQGKGTEAFF. The CDR3 nucleotides read TGTGCCATCAGTGAGCGACAGGGGAAAGGAACTGAAGCTTTCTTT.

CDR3 region: CASSQAPGIAGDEQYF. Written as DNA, the CDR3 is TGCGCCAGCAGCCAGGCCCCCGGGATAGCGGGGGACGAGCAGTACTTC. The chain carries TRBV4-1 and TRBJ2-7; the match to TRBD2 covers 9 bases. V lost 3 bases and J lost 5; bases outside the gene matches: 11. The CDR3 loop spans 16 amino acids. In germline, CDR1 is MGHRA, CDR2 YSYEKL.

The chain has TRBV7-6 and TRBJ1-2; the D gene is possibly TRBD1 (6 bases). The length of the CDR3 is 14 residues. Germline CDR1 and CDR2: SGHVS and FNYEAQ. V was shortened by 0 bases and J by 4 bases, with 9 bases between the two germline ends. CDR3 sequence reads: CASSLAGGTYGYTF. The CDR3 coding sequence is TGTGCCAGCAGCTTAGCAGGGGGAACCTATGGCTACACCTTC.